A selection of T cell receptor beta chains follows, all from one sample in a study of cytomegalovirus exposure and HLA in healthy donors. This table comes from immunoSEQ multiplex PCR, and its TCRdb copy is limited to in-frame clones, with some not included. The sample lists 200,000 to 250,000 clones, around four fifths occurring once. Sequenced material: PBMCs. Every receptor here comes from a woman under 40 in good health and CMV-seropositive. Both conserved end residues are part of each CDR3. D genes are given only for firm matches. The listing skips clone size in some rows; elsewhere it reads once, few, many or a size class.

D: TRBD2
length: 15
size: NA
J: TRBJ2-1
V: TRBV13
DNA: TGTGCCAGCAGCCTTAGCGGGGAGGCTCGGAATGAGCAGTTCTTC
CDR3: CASSLSGEARNEQFF

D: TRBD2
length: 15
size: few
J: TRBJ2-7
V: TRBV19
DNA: TGTGCCAGTAGTTCTGGACTAGCGGGAGTGGGGGAGCAGTACTTC
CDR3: CASSSGLAGVGEQYF

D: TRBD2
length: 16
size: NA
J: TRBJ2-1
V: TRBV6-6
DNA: TGTGCCAGCAGTTACTCACTAGCGGGAGTAGGGAATGAGCAGTTCTTC
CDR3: CASSYSLAGVGNEQFF

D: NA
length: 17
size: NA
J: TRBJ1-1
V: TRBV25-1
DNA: TGTGCCAGCAGTGAATTTGGGACAACCAACCTTAACACTGAAGCTTTCTTT
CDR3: CASSEFGTTNLNTEAFF

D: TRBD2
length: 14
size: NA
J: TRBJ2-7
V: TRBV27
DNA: TGTGCCAGCCAAGGACTAGCGGGAGTGGTAGAGCAGTACTTC
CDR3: CASQGLAGVVEQYF

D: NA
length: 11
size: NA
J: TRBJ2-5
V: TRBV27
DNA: TGTGCCAGCAGTTCACAAGAGACCCAGTACTTC
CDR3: CASSSQETQYF

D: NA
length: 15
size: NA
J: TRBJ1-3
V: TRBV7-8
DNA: TGTGCCAGCAGCTTAGAGGGGGTATCTGGAAACACCATATATTTT
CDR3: CASSLEGVSGNTIYF

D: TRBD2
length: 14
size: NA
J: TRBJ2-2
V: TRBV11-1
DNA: TGTGCCAGTGCTTCGGGAGGTTGGACCGGGGAGCTGTTTTTT
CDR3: CASASGGWTGELFF

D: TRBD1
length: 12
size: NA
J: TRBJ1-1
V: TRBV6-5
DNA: TGTGCCAGCAGAGGGACAGGGGAAAAAGCTTTCTTT
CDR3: CASRGTGEKAFF

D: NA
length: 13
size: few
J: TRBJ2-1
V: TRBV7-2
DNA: TGTGCCAGCAGCTTATCCGGGCTCGATGAGCAGTTCTTC
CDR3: CASSLSGLDEQFF

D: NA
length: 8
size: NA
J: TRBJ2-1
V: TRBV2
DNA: TGTGCCAGCAGTGAGCAGTTCTTC
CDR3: CASSEQFF

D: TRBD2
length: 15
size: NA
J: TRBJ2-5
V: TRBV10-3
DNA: TGTGCCATCAAGGAGCGGGAGGGTTTGTTAGAGACCCAGTACTTC
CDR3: CAIKEREGLLETQYF

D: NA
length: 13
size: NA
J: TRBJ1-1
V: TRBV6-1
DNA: TGTGCCAGCAGTTCCGGGACCCGGAGTGAAGCTTTCTTT
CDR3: CASSSGTRSEAFF

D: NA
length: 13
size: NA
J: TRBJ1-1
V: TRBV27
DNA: TGTGCCAGCAGTTTAGACAGGTACACTGAAGCTTTCTTT
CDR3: CASSLDRYTEAFF

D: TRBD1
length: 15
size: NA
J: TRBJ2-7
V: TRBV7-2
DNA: TGTGCCAGCAGCTTAGATGGGACAGGGGGCTACGAGCAGTACTTC
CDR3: CASSLDGTGGYEQYF

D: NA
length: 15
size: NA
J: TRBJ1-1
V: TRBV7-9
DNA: TGTGCCAGCAGCTTAGGACAGTACATGAACACTGAAGCTTTCTTT
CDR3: CASSLGQYMNTEAFF

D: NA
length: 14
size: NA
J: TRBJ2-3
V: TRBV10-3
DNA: TGTGCCATCAGTGACAGAACCTACACAGATACGCAGTATTTT
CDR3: CAISDRTYTDTQYF

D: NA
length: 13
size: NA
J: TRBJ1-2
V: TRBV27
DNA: TGTGCCAGCAGTTTGAGAGAAAGACAGAACTACACCTTC
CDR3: CASSLRERQNYTF

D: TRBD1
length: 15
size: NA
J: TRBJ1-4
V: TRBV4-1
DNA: TGCGCCAGCAGCCAGCACGGGACAGGGGTTGAAAAACTGTTTTTT
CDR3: CASSQHGTGVEKLFF

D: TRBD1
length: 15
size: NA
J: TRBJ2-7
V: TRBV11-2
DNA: TGTGCCAGCAGCCTAACACCGGGACAGTCCTACGAGCAGTACTTC
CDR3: CASSLTPGQSYEQYF

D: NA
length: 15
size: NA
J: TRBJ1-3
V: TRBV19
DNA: TGTGCCAGTAGTACCCACCACAGGCCTGGAAACACCATATATTTT
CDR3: CASSTHHRPGNTIYF

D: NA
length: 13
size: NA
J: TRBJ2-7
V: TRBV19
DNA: TGTGCCAGTAGTATTAGGGGGGGCTACGAGCAGTACTTC
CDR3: CASSIRGGYEQYF

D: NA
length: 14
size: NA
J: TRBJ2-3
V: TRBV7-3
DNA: TGTGCCAGCAGCCCCCAGGGTGGGGATGATACGCAGTATTTT
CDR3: CASSPQGGDDTQYF

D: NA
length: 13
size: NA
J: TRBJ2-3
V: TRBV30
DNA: TGTGCCTGGGCGGGACCCGTCACAGATACGCAGTATTTT
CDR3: CAWAGPVTDTQYF

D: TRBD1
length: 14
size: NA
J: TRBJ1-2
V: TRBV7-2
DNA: TGTGCCAGCAGCGCTACAGGGGGCGCTGGGGGCTACACCTTC
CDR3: CASSATGGAGGYTF

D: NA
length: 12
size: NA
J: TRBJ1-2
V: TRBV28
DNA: TGTGCCAGCAGTTGGCTAACCTATGGCTACACCTTC
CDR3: CASSWLTYGYTF

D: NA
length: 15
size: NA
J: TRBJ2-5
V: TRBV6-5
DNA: TGTGCCAGCAGTTACTTAGGGGGTGTCCAAGAGACCCAGTACTTC
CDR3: CASSYLGGVQETQYF

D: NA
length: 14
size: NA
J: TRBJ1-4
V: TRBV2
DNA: TGTGCCAGCAGTGAGAAAGGAACTAATGAAAAACTGTTTTTT
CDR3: CASSEKGTNEKLFF

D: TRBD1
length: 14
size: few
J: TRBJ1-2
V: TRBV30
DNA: TGTGCCTCAACTCCCGGGACAGGAAACTATGGCTACACCTTC
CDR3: CASTPGTGNYGYTF

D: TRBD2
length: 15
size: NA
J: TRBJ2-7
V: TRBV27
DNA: TGTGCCAGCAGTTCCTGGGGGCTAGCGGGAGACGAGCAGTACTTC
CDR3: CASSSWGLAGDEQYF

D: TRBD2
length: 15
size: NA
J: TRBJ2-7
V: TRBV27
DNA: TGTGCCAGCAGCCCCCTAGGGCTAGCGGCCTACGAGCAGTACTTC
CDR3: CASSPLGLAAYEQYF

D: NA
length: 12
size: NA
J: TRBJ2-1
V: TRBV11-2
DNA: TGTGCCAGCAGCTTCACAGGTAATGAGCAGTTCTTC
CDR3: CASSFTGNEQFF

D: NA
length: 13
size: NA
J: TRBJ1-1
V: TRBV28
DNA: TGTGCCAGCACCCGGGACGTGAACACTGAAGCTTTCTTT
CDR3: CASTRDVNTEAFF

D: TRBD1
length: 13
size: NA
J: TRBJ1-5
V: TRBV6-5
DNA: TGTGCCAGCAGTAGACAGGGGAATCAGCCCCAGCATTTT
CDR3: CASSRQGNQPQHF

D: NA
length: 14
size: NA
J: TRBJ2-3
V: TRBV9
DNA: TGTGCCAGCAGCTCCGACGGGGTTGGAGATACGCAGTATTTT
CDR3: CASSSDGVGDTQYF

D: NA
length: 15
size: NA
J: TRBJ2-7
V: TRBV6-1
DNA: TGTGCCAGCAGTGGCGGGCAGTGGAGTGCCTACGAGCAGTACTTC
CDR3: CASSGGQWSAYEQYF

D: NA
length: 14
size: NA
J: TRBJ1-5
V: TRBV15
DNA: TGTGCCACCAGCAGAGGAGGGGGACATCAGCCCCAGCATTTT
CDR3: CATSRGGGHQPQHF

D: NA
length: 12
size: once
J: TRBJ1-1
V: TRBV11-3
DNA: TGTGCCAGCAGCTTAGCGTCAGTTGAAGCTTTCTTT
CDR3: CASSLASVEAFF

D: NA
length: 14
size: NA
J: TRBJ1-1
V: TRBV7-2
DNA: TGTGCCAGCAGCTTAGTCCTGGGGACCTCTGAAGCTTTCTTT
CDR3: CASSLVLGTSEAFF

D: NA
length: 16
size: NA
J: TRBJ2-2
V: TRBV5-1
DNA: TGCGCCAGCAGCTTGGCCTTGGGTGTGGGTACCGGGGAGCTGTTTTTT
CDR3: CASSLALGVGTGELFF

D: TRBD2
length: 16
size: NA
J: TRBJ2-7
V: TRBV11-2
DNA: TGTGCCAGCAGCTTCAGGGATAGCGGGAGTAGGGACGAGCAGTACTTC
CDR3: CASSFRDSGSRDEQYF

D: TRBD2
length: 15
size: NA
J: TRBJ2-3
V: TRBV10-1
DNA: TGCGCCAGCAGTGGGACTAGCGGGACCGCAGATACGCAGTATTTT
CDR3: CASSGTSGTADTQYF

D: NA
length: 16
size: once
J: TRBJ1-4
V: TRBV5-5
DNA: TGTGCCAGCAGCTTAATGCAGGACGATTACAGTGAAAAACTGTTTTTT
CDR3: CASSLMQDDYSEKLFF

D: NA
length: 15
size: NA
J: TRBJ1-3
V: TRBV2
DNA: TGTGCCAGCAGTGAGAGAGGGTTCTCTGGAAACACCATATATTTT
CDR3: CASSERGFSGNTIYF

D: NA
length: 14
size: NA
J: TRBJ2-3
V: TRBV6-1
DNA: TGTGCCAGCAGTGAACCGGTTGTTTCCGATACGCAGTATTTT
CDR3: CASSEPVVSDTQYF

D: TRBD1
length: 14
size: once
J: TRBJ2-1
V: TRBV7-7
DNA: TGTGCTAGCAGCCCGGGACAGGGGGCAAATGAGCAGTTCTTC
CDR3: CASSPGQGANEQFF

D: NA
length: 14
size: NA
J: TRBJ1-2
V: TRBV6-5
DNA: TGTGCCAGCAGTTACTCACGGGGGCTTTATGGCTACACCTTC
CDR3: CASSYSRGLYGYTF

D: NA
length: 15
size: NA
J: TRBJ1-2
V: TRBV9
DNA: TGTGCCAGCAGCGACACAAGACCGGAGGGGTATGGCTACACCTTC
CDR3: CASSDTRPEGYGYTF

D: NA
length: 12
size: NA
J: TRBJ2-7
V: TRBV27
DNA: TGTGCCAGCAGAGGGGCTAGGAGGGAGCAGTACTTC
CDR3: CASRGARREQYF

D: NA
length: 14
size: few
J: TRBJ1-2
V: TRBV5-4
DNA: TGTGCCAGCAGCTTGGGAGACTCCTTCTATGGCTACACCTTC
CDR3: CASSLGDSFYGYTF

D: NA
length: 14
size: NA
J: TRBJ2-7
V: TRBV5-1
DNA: TGCGCCAGCAGCTTGGCCTGGGGCTCCTACGAGCAGTACTTC
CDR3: CASSLAWGSYEQYF

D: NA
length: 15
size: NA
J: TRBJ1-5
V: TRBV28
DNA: TGTGCCAGCAGTTTATATGGCGAGGGTAATGGGCCCCAGCATTTT
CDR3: CASSLYGEGNGPQHF

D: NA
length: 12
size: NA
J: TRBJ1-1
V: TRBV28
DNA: TGTGCCAGCAGTCACAATAAGGCTGAAGCTTTCTTT
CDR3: CASSHNKAEAFF